Listed here are 20 T cell receptor beta chains from one sample, sequenced in a study of Graves' ophthalmopathy and Graves' hyperthyroidism. RNA transcripts yielded amplified TCR beta CDR3 regions. The authors performed first-round RT-PCR with HTBI primers and then a second-round multiplex PCR. Via MiXCR, TCRdb re-called the multiplex PCR reads, giving one row per CDR3 protein. The data contain a few hundred thousand distinct CDR3 sequences, about a sixth of them seen just once; the ten biggest clones take up around 12%. Sequenced sample: peripheral blood. These receptors were obtained from an adult man with Graves' ophthalmopathy.

The chain employs TRBV6-1 and TRBJ1-2, with D perhaps TRBD1 (5 bases). This CDR3 spans 13 amino acids. The V gene lost 6 bases and the J gene lost 1 base, with 9 bases spanning the gap. Germline V gene sequence: CDR1 MNHNS, CDR2 SASEGT. In DNA, the CDR3 is TGTGCCAGCAGCCAGGGTGTTAACTATGGCTACACCTTC. The encoded protein is CASSQGVNYGYTF.

This clonotype was counted ten times or more. The chain employs TRBV6-5 and TRBJ2-7; 8 positions match TRBD1. Germline CDR1 is MNHEY and CDR2 is SVGAGI. The J segment lost 3 bases and the V segment lost 1 base, leaving 5 bases of the junction unmatched. The CDR3 is made up of 15 amino acids. Written as DNA, the CDR3 is TGTGCCAGCAGTTACTATCGGACAGGGAACTACGAGCAGTACTTC. Amino acids: CASSYYRTGNYEQYF.

This clonotype was counted between two and nine times. The J gene is TRBJ2-2, the V gene TRBV5-4; TRBD1 matches 7 bases. The J segment lost 6 bases and the V segment lost 4 bases, leaving 6 bases of the junction unmatched. Germline V lookup: CDR1 SGHNT, CDR2 YYREEE (reference sequence). CDR3 length equals 14 residues. The CDR3 is CASSRGGSPGELFF. The CDR3, as DNA: TGTGCCAGCAGCAGAGGGGGCTCTCCCGGGGAGCTGTTTTTT. Filled out from reference TRBV5-4 and TRBJ2-2, the complete variable domain reads ETGVTQSPTHLIKTRGQQVTLRCSSQSGHNTVSWYQQALGQGPQFIFQYYREEENGRGNFPPRFSGLQFPNYSSELNVNALELDDSALYLCASSRGGSPGELFFGEGSRLTVL.

This clonotype was observed many times. The chain has TRBV4-3 and TRBJ1-2; D remains unclear. This CDR3 region has 18 residues. Per germline, CDR1 LGHNA and CDR2 YSLEER. Trimming shortened V by 0 bases and J by 4 bases, and 21 bases separated the two germline ends. The CDR3 DNA reads TGCGCCAGCAGCCAAGACATTAACCAGAGGACCCACCCCTATGGCTACACCTTC. It specifies CASSQDINQRTHPYGYTF.

J is TRBJ2-2 and V is TRBV6-2 or TRBV6-3; 8 nucleotides agree with TRBD2. CDR3 length: 17 residues. Germline lookup yields CDR1 MNHEY and CDR2 SVGEGT. After removal of 2 bases from V and 0 bases from J, the junction contained 5 bases not matched to a gene. CDR3 sequence reads: CASSYETSGTNTGELFF. In nucleotides, the CDR3 is TGTGCCAGCAGTTACGAAACTAGCGGTACGAACACCGGGGAGCTGTTTTTT.

Many counts were recorded for this clonotype. The chain recombines TRBV3-1 with TRBJ1-2, with D perhaps matching TRBD1 (5 bases). This CDR3 spans 14 amino acids. The V and J ends lost 1 base and 5 bases respectively, with 11 bases between them. Germline CDR1 and CDR2: LGHDT and YNNKEL (reference sequence). The CDR3 spells CASSQAGRTYGYTF. For the CDR3, the DNA is TGTGCCAGCAGCCAAGCGGGTAGGACATATGGCTACACCTTC.

This clonotype was observed many times. The chain links TRBV14 to TRBJ1-1; 7 bases map to TRBD1. Germline lookup yields CDR1 SGHDN and CDR2 FVKESK. V shed 5 bases and J 1 base; nucleotides not matched to a gene: 13. This CDR3 has 17 amino acids. CDR3 in amino acids: CASSRRGGDRENTEAFF. The DNA of the CDR3 is TGTGCCAGCAGCAGACGGGGGGGAGACAGGGAGAACACTGAAGCTTTCTTT.

This sequence joins TRBV10-3 and TRBJ1-2; a weak D match, TRBD1 (5 bases). Trimming took off 3 bases at V and 4 bases at J, with 6 bases between the two ends. Germline loops: CDR1 ENHRY, CDR2 SYGVKD. The CDR3 consists of 12 residues. The CDR3 DNA is TGTGCCATCAGTGAACAGGTCTATGGCTACACCTTC. This gives the protein CAISEQVYGYTF.

There are many counts of this clonotype. The chain has TRBV30 and TRBJ2-5, with D unresolved. CDR1 and CDR2 from the germline V gene are GTSNPN and SVGIG (reference sequence). CDR3 length: 13 amino acids. V was clipped by 5 bases and J by 5 bases, with 15 bases between them. CDR3 loop: CAWGAGVAETQYF. The CDR3 DNA reads TGTGCCTGGGGAGCTGGGGTGGCTGAGACCCAGTACTTC.

This clonotype was detected once. The chain has TRBV6-1 and TRBJ2-7, with 10 bases aligning to TRBD2. CDR1 is MNHNS and CDR2 is SASEGT in the germline V gene. The ends lost 6 bases at V and 3 bases at J; junction bases unmatched: 8. This CDR3 has 15 amino acids. CDR3 bases: TGTGCCAGCAGCCAAACTAGCGGGACCCGCTACGAGCAGTACTTC. Its protein product is CASSQTSGTRYEQYF.

This clonotype has a count of ten or more. This rearrangement joins TRBV5-1 to TRBJ2-2, with TRBD1 matching over 7 bases. The J segment lost 3 bases and the V segment lost 0 bases, leaving 5 bases of the junction unmatched. Germline V gene data show CDR1 as SGHRS and CDR2 as YFSETQ. The CDR3 totals 16 residues. CDR3 sequence reads: CASSLARTGDTGELFF. The CDR3 DNA reads as TGCGCCAGCAGCTTGGCCCGGACAGGAGACACCGGGGAGCTGTTTTTT.

This clonotype was observed a few times. The junction differs from germline at one of its ends, possibly a read error. This chain links TRBV9 with TRBJ1-2; D uncertain. Germline loops: CDR1 SGDLS, CDR2 YYNGEE. This CDR3 is 15 amino acids long. This CDR3 is CASSTGKVANYGYIF. The CDR3 DNA reads TGTGCCAGCAGCACCGGGAAGGTGGCTAACTATGGCTACATCTTC.

This clonotype was seen just once. The chain couples TRBV29-1 to TRBJ2-7, with 8 bases fitting TRBD2. The germline CDR1 and CDR2 sequences are SQVTM and ANQGSEA. The V and J ends lost 4 bases and 1 base, in that order; junction bases with no gene match: 9. This CDR3 contains 15 residues. The CDR3 sequence is CSVGVAGFTSYEQYF. The DNA of the CDR3 is TGCAGCGTTGGGGTAGCGGGGTTTACTTCCTACGAGCAGTACTTC.

This clonotype was found many times. The rearrangement joins TRBV19 to TRBJ2-7; D uncertain. CDR1 is LNHDA, CDR2 SQIVND, per germline (reference sequence). V was clipped by 3 bases and J by 2 bases, with 11 bases between them. The CDR3 sequence is 14 residues long. This CDR3 reads CASSISGGPYEQYF. In DNA form, the CDR3 reads TGTGCCAGTAGTATTTCAGGCGGACCCTACGAGCAGTACTTC.

In this sample, this clonotype turned up many times. The chain couples TRBV2 to TRBJ1-2; TRBD1 matches at 7 bases. Germline V gives CDR1 SNHLY, CDR2 FYNNEI. The CDR3 is made up of 13 amino acids. V lost 7 bases and J lost 7; bases outside the gene matches: 9. CDR3 sequence (DNA): TGTGCCAGCACCTGGGACAGACAGACTGGCTACACCTTC. This encodes CASTWDRQTGYTF.

This clonotype showed up many times. The chain combines TRBV19 with TRBJ1-5; D gene ambiguous. V was cut by 6 bases and J by 0 bases, with 12 bases left in between. The CDR3 is 15 amino acids. The V gene's germline CDR1 is LNHDA and CDR2 SQIVND (reference sequence). The CDR3 bases are TGTGCCAGTAGGAGTTACGAGGATAGCAATCAGCCCCAGCATTTT. The encoded protein is CASRSYEDSNQPQHF.

This clonotype was counted at least ten times. The chain links TRBV2 to TRBJ2-7, with a tentative D call TRBD2 (5 bases). Between the trimmed V and J ends, which lost 2 bases and 4 bases, there was a span of 12 bases. Looked up from germline, CDR1 is SNHLY and CDR2 is FYNNEI. The CDR3 runs to 14 residues. The CDR3 is CASSERRTQYEQYF. The DNA for the CDR3 is TGTGCCAGCAGTGAACGGAGGACTCAATACGAGCAGTACTTC.

This clonotype was counted many times. The J gene is TRBJ2-2, the V gene TRBV2, with 9 nucleotides matching TRBD1. Germline V lookup: CDR1 SNHLY, CDR2 FYNNEI. The CDR3 runs to 16 residues. Trimming took 10 bases from V and 5 from J; bases not matched to a gene: 14. CDR3 DNA: TGTGCCACCGCCCCGTCCGGGACAGGGTTGACCGGGGAGCTGTTTTTT. Translated, it gives CATAPSGTGLTGELFF.

This clonotype was picked up many times. The CDR3 region is CASSYHVSRDSGNTIYF. DNA for the CDR3: TGTGCCAGCAGTTACCACGTTTCTCGCGACTCTGGAAACACCATATATTTT. The genes are TRBV6-5 and TRBJ1-3; D gene ambiguous. V lost 2 bases, J lost 0 bases, and 14 bases lay in between. This CDR3 is built from 17 residues. The germline V gene encodes CDR1 MNHEY and CDR2 SVGAGI.

This clonotype was observed at least ten times. This chain links TRBV12-3 or TRBV12-4 with TRBJ2-7; D possibly uses TRBD1 or TRBD2 (6 bases each). The CDR3 extends over 14 amino acids. Between the trimmed V and J ends, which lost 5 bases and 2 bases, there was a span of 13 bases. The CDR3 spells CASSPAGGTYEQYF. The CDR3 DNA follows: TGTGCCAGCAGTCCGGCCGGGGGCACCTACGAGCAGTACTTC.